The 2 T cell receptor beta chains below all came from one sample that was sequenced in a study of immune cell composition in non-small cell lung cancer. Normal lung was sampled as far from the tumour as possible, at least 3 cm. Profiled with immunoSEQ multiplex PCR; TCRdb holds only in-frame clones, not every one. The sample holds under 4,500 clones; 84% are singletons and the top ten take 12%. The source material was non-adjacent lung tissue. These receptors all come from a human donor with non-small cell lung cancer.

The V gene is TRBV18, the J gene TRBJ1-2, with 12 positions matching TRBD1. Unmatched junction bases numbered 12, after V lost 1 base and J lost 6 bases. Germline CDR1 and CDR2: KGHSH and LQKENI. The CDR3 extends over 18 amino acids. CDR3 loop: CASSPLAGQGAYSDGYTF. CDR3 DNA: TGTGCCAGCTCACCACTCGCGGGACAGGGGGCGTATAGTGATGGCTACACCTTC.

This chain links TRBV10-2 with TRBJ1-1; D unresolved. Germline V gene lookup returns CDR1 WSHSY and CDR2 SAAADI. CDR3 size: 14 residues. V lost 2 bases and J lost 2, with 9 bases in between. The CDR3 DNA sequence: TGCGCCAGCAGTGAGGAGGTCAGCAACACTGAAGCTTTCTTT. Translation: CASSEEVSNTEAFF.